This T cell receptor (beta chain) appears in the sequencing data of a study of blood T cell repertoires in COVID-19 (dated by TCRdb to 2019 to 2021). About the full investigation: Samples from collaborators originated in the United States, Italy and Spain and spanned both the acute and convalescent phases of COVID-19. The prospective study material was composed of cDNA or gDNA derived from T cells, B-cell-depleted T cells, or PBMCs. The dataset comprised deeply sampled blood TCRbeta repertoires from subjects exposed to, actively infected with, or recovered from COVID-19. A freely available public database, intended as a resource for researchers studying the immune response to SARS-CoV-2, is where the repertoires were released. The samples were drawn from two sources: the first 160 participants of the ongoing ImmuneRACE study, and 1,000 to 1,500 subjects contributed by 6 global collaborators. Nearly every sample came with metadata listing a de-identified subject ID, COVID-19 status, age in years and sex. HLA class I and class II types, where available, came from metadata supplied by the sample provider rather than from assay-based typing. The full study reports these points: Clinical and demographic metadata were provided uncurated, with the amount varying by source and participant.

TCRbeta CDR3 regions were amplified from genomic DNA by means of the immunoSEQ Assay, a bias-controlled multiplex PCR. The authors' analysis ran thus. The number of nucleated cells in each sample was estimated from the amplification of reference gene primers within the assay. To quantify the absolute abundance of each unique TCRbeta CDR3 rearrangement, sequence reads were collapsed and filtered. Productive Simpson clonality was computed per sample as the square root of Simpson's diversity index over productive rearrangements. TCRdb provides this immuneACCESS table in a form limited to in-frame rearrangements. Some clones are lacking; in checked studies, under half of them reflect an unresolved V gene, and why the rest are absent is not known. From that table come the V and J calls and clone size; the DNA was used to work out D and trimming. The sample records roughly 500,000 clones, roughly 90% of which are singletons. 1.8% of the sample comes from the top ten.

Concerning this clone itself: Which antigen it targets is not known. Within one base of it there is no much larger clone, and no base qualities were kept.

After removal of 3 bases from V and 8 bases from J, the junction retains 7 bases not matched to a gene. CDR1 and CDR2, looked up from the germline V gene (reference sequence), are LNHDA and SQIVND. The cysteine opens and the phenylalanine closes a CDR3 of 15 amino acids. Only the CDR3 portion is preserved as DNA: 45 bases, with reading frame beginning at the first base. Enrolling through a virtual design, the prospective study's participants ranged in age from roughly 18 to 95 years and lived across around 25 United States geographic areas. Cohort assignment in the prospective study relied on participant-reported clinical history from a screening survey and a study questionnaire. Recovered participants in ImmuneRACE Cohort 3 were defined as having two consecutive negative NP/OP PCR tests, clearance from a healthcare professional, or resolution of symptoms. Mobile phlebotomists in the prospective study collected whole blood, serum and a nasopharyngeal or oropharyngeal swab from every participant. Over a roughly two-month period, participants in the prospective study had the option of providing additional blood draws and questionnaires. Before DNA extraction, prospective study blood samples were shipped either frozen or at room temperature.

The clonotype comes from a middle-aged woman who had recovered from COVID-19. The V and J segments used are TRBV19 and TRBJ2-1; 10 of the junction bases match TRBD2. The sequenced sample was PBMCs or T cells enriched from blood (not recorded which). Read as DNA, the sequence is TGTGCCAGTAGTATTCTAGCGGGAGAATTTCATGAGCAGTTCTTC. This sequence encodes CASSILAGEFHEQFF.